This T cell receptor (beta chain) was captured by sequencing in a study of early T cells in non-severe SARS-CoV-2 infection. Study context: Sequencing was performed on bulk RNA from unsorted whole blood, leaving chains unpaired.

General study results and limits: Private and CD4 specificities were missed by VDJdb matching, which favored anti-spike CD8 responses.

Attachment of unique molecular identifiers to individual cDNA molecules was performed. Each CDR3 protein gets one entry after TCRdb re-called the 5' RACE reads with MiXCR. Of fewer than 30,000 distinct CDR3 sequences listed, 5.1% were seen once; the top ten hold approximately 3.8%. The length of the CDR3 is 15 residues. The trim removed 5 bases at V and 9 bases at J, leaving 9 bases unmatched. The table lists this clonotype with many counts. Its antigen is not known. Sequenced sample: whole blood. The sequence was collected from an adult who was a healthcare worker with PCR-confirmed SARS-CoV-2 infection or an uninfected control (not recorded which). V and J are TRBV12-3 or TRBV12-4 and TRBJ1-6, with TRBD1 identical over 8 bases. The CDR3 DNA reads TGTGCCAGCAGTACAGGGGGACAACGTGTTTCACCCCTCCACTTT. This codes for CASSTGGQRVSPLHF.